This note documents a single T cell receptor beta chain sequence. This sample was taken from a study of Ad26.COV2.S vaccination and SARS-CoV-2 variants. The CDR3 is made up of 15 amino acids. The V end was cut by 4 bases, the J end by 3 bases, with 13 bases between. Germline CDR1 reads SGHRS; CDR2 reads YFSETQ. Assay used: immunoSEQ multiplex PCR; TCRdb lists only in-frame clones, some missing. The data contain roughly 420,000 clones, approximately 92% of them seen just once; the ten biggest clones take up about 2.5%. Treatment: 15 to 20 received Ad26.COV2.S at low or high dose, single or two shots; roughly five received placebo; per-sample allocation not given. The study sampled participants on day 63 after the first vaccine or placebo injection. This adult donor, from Boston, was 18-55 years old.

The receptor comes from a person aged 18-65 years who received the Ad26.COV2.S COVID-19 vaccine or a placebo. The chain combines TRBV5-1 with TRBJ1-4; the D is unclear. The sample consisted of peripheral blood, taken in a trial of Ad26.COV2.S vaccine versus placebo. The CDR3 sequence: CASSLVGGANEKLFF. CDR3 coding DNA: TGCGCCAGCAGCCTGGTCGGCGGGGCTAATGAAAAACTGTTTTTT.